The 8 T cell receptor beta chains below all came from one sample that was sequenced in a study of blood T cell repertoires in COVID-19. Data came from immunoSEQ multiplex PCR; TCRdb stores just in-frame clones and leaves some out. The data hold roughly 76,000 clones, with approximately 90% observed a single time. Source material: peripheral blood. The receptors here all came from an older woman with active COVID-19.

The chain carries TRBV27 and TRBJ1-5; D is ambiguous. Germline CDR1 and CDR2: MNHEY and SMNVEV (reference sequence). The CDR3 covers 13 residues. Trimming removed 3 bases from V and 7 bases from J, with 10 bases in between. The CDR3 nucleotides are TGTGCCAGCAGTTTCGGGGTCTGGCAGCCCCAGCATTTT. Translating gives CASSFGVWQPQHF.

The chain recombines TRBV18 with TRBJ2-6, with D perhaps TRBD1 (5 bases). V lost 4 bases and J 2 bases, leaving 15 bases between the germline ends. From germline, CDR1 is KGHSH and CDR2 LQKENI. The CDR3 spans 17 residues. CDR3 sequence (DNA): TGTGCCAGCTCACAACCCAGGGTTAATCCTGGGGCCAACGTCCTGACTTTC. Translating gives CASSQPRVNPGANVLTF.

This clone occurred once. The V gene is TRBV6-4, the J gene TRBJ2-1, with TRBD2 identical over 7 bases. The germline V gene encodes CDR1 MRHNA and CDR2 SNTAGT. The CDR3 consists of 9 residues. V shed 6 bases and J 15 bases; nucleotides not matched to a gene: 2. The CDR3 spells CASSWGGFF. The CDR3, as DNA: TGTGCCAGCAGCTGGGGGGGGTTCTTC.

V gene TRBV5-1 combines with J gene TRBJ2-3, with D hard to call. The V end was cut by 0 bases, the J end by 3 bases, with 8 bases between. In germline, CDR1 is SGHRS, CDR2 YFSETQ. The CDR3 loop spans 14 amino acids. In DNA, the CDR3 is TGCGCCAGCAGCTTGGAGATTAGTACAGATACGCAGTATTTT. It codes for CASSLEISTDTQYF.

V and J are TRBV15 and TRBJ2-6, with D unclear. CDR1 LNHNV and CDR2 YYDKDF come from the germline V gene (reference sequence). V was clipped by 7 bases and J by 1 base, with 5 bases between them. CDR3 size: 13 residues. The CDR3 region is CATKSSGANVLTF. As DNA, the CDR3 is TGTGCCACCAAGAGTTCTGGGGCCAACGTCCTGACTTTC. The full variable domain, in which reference TRBV15 and TRBJ2-6 provide the parts outside the CDR3, is DAMVIQNPRYQVTQFGKPVTLSCSQTLNHNVMYWYQQKSSQAPKLLFHYYDKDFNNEADTPDNFQSRRPNTSFCFLDIRSPGLGDTAMYLCATKSSGANVLTFGAGSRLTVL.

The chain carries TRBV28 and TRBJ1-1, with TRBD1 as a possible D gene (5 bases). The V gene's germline CDR1 is MDHEN and CDR2 SYDVKM. This CDR3 comprises 14 residues. The V and J ends lost 2 bases and 0 bases respectively, with 7 bases between them. This CDR3 is CASSLQGMNTEAFF. CDR3 nucleotides: TGTGCCAGCAGTTTACAGGGTATGAACACTGAAGCTTTCTTT.

This clone is a singleton in its sample. The chain uses TRBV28 and TRBJ1-3, with unresolved D. Trimming stripped 4 bases from V and 0 bases from J, with 13 bases between. CDR3 length equals 16 residues. CDR1 MDHEN and CDR2 SYDVKM come from the germline V gene. CDR3 coding DNA: TGTGCCAGCAGTTCCAATGAGATCCACTCTGGAAACACCATATATTTT. As protein: CASSSNEIHSGNTIYF.

The chain carries TRBV7-2 and TRBJ1-4; D gene unclear. This CDR3 has 13 residues. V gave up 4 bases and J gave up 5 bases, with 8 bases separating them. CDR1 is SGHTA, CDR2 FQGNSA, per germline. The CDR3: CASSSQWNEKLFF. CDR3 in DNA: TGTGCCAGCAGCTCTCAGTGGAATGAAAAACTGTTTTTT.